This T cell receptor beta chain was identified during a study of blood T cell repertoires in COVID-19. Study background: Spain, Italy and the United States supplied samples that represented acute and convalescent COVID-19. The analysed material was cDNA or gDNA that came from T cells, B-cell-depleted T cells, or PBMCs.

Only in-frame clones appear in the TCRdb table, and some are missing; sequencing was by immunoSEQ multiplex PCR. The sample lists more than 100,000 clones; about nine tenths were seen once. CDR3 length: 13 residues. Trimming took 6 bases from V and 6 from J, leaving 13 bases between them. Sequencing was performed on peripheral blood. The chain employs TRBV12-3 or TRBV12-4 and TRBJ2-3; unclear D gene. The receptor was derived from an elderly woman in a cohort sampled during active COVID-19. CDR3 nucleotides: TGTGCCAGCAGCCTCTCTGTGCGGGATACGCAGTATTTT. Translation: CASSLSVRDTQYF.